The clone carrying this T cell receptor (beta chain) turned up a few times. V shed 5 bases and J shed 8 bases, with 23 bases lying between them. Germline V gene sequence: CDR1 MNHNY, CDR2 SVGAGI (reference sequence). The CDR3 sequence is 16 residues long. Using immunoSEQ multiplex PCR, the repertoire was profiled, and TCRdb retains in-frame clones only, with some absent. In the table there are 65,000 to 85,000 clones, 85% to 95% of which are singletons. The record originates from a study of T cell changes during pregnancy in multiple sclerosis. This TCR was sampled from a female donor with multiple sclerosis, enrolled in a pregnancy study. The rearrangement joins TRBV6-6 to TRBJ2-3, with D tentatively TRBD1 (5 bases). Material: CD4+ T cells from peripheral blood mononuclear cells, obtained after pregnancy. For the CDR3, the DNA is TGTGCCAGCAGTCCGGCTACGAGTGGAGCACAGGTTACGCAGTATTTT. Translation: CASSPATSGAQVTQYF.